These 26 T cell receptor beta chains originate from one sample sequenced in a study of tumor-infiltrating lymphocytes in primary liver carcinoma (dated by TCRdb to about 2017). RNA from unsorted whole blood was extracted with TRIzol reagent, and germline DNA was obtained with the DNeasy Blood & Tissue kit. Sequencing took place on an Illumina HiSeq 2500. Using a constant-region primer and ProtoScript II reverse transcriptase, TCRbeta-specific cDNA was reverse-transcribed from roughly 500 ng total RNA. The TCRbeta libraries were prepared through three rounds of nested multiplex PCR following a slightly modified ARM-PCR procedure. Each of the first two PCR rounds ran for about 10 cycles and used multiplex TRBV1-TRBV30 forward primers together with a Cbeta reverse primer. TCRdb reprocessing: public reads trimmed at Q25 with fastp, clones called with MiXCR, in-frame beta chains kept. Rows with a matching CDR3 protein are joined into one entry that keeps the most common DNA and genes. The sample profile shows hundreds of thousands of distinct CDR3 sequences; approximately 60% of them were found once. Approximately 9% of the sample is taken by the ten largest.

Material: peripheral blood. These receptors came from a man aged 40-50 years with primary liver carcinoma and hepatitis B virus infection.

DNA of the CDR3: TGTGCCAGCAGCTTCCGCCCGGGTCGCCCAGATACGCAGTATTTT. This encodes CASSFRPGRPDTQYF. This sequence joins TRBV11-2 and TRBJ2-3; D call uncertain. From germline, CDR1 is SGHAT and CDR2 FQNNGV. The CDR3 consists of 15 residues. V was cut by 3 bases and J by 4 bases, with 14 bases left in between.

This clonotype was found a few times. Just one base apart from a much larger clone, this may be a read error. This CDR3 fails to terminate in the conserved phenylalanine or tryptophan, so it likely reflects a read error. The chain joins TRBV29-1 to TRBJ2-3; TRBD1 is a possible D gene (6 bases). Looked up from germline, CDR1 is SQVTM and CDR2 is ANQGSEA. This CDR3 is 12 amino acids long. V was clipped by 8 bases and J by 3 bases, with 12 bases between them. The CDR3 DNA is TGCAGCACCGAAACAGGGACAGATACGCAGTATCTT. Encoded protein: CSTETGTDTQYL.

The count of this clonotype is one. A single base separates this from a much larger clone, so it may be a read error. V gene TRBV4-1 combines with J gene TRBJ1-2; D might be TRBD1 (5 bases). This CDR3 has 14 residues. Germline loops: CDR1 MGHRA, CDR2 YSYEKL. Trimming removed 1 base from V and 2 bases from J, with 8 bases in between. CDR3 amino acids: CASSQGDGNYGYTF. CDR3 in DNA: TGCGCCAGCAGCCAAGGGGACGGGAACTATGGCTACACCTTC.

Notes on this clonotype: This may be a read error: a much more frequent sequence differs by one nucleotide. V usage is TRBV29-1 and J usage is TRBJ2-5, with 7 positions matching TRBD1. V shed 7 bases, J shed 0 bases, and the junction held 5 bases outside the gene matches. This CDR3 has 13 amino acids. CDR1 is SQVTM, CDR2 ANQGSEA, per germline. CDR3 DNA: TGCAGCGCCTCGGGGACAGACCAAGAGACCCAGTACTTC. It translates to CSASGTDQETQYF.

The chain employs TRBV5-4 and TRBJ1-6, with 9 bases aligning to TRBD1. J lost 9 bases, V lost 5 bases, and 9 bases had no gene match. CDR1 is SGHNT, CDR2 YYREEE, per germline (reference sequence). The CDR3 runs 15 residues. For the CDR3, the DNA is TGTGCCAGCAGTACCGGGACAGGGAAGAGTTCACCCCTCCACTTT. This translates into CASSTGTGKSSPLHF.

Of note for this clonotype: This may be a read error, as it is one base from a much larger clone. J is TRBJ2-7 and V is TRBV14, with D hard to call. The CDR3 contains 14 residues. The ends were cut back, 5 bases at V and 6 bases at J, with 17 bases in the middle. CDR1 and CDR2 from the germline V gene are SGHDN and FVKESK. The CDR3 region has the DNA TGTGCCAGCAGCGAGCTAACAGATATAGGCGAGCAGTACTTC. This translates into CASSELTDIGEQYF.

This clonotype was seen only a few times. The genes are TRBV7-9 and TRBJ2-3; 9 bases are a match to TRBD1. The CDR3 extends over 14 amino acids. The germline CDR1 and CDR2 sequences are SEHNR and FQNEAQ (reference sequence). With 1 base clipped from V and 5 bases from J, the junction kept 1 base outside the gene matches. CDR3 loop: CASSLDRGQDTQYF. CDR3 sequence (DNA): TGTGCCAGCAGCTTAGACAGGGGGCAAGATACGCAGTATTTT.

This clonotype has at least ten counts. The chain joins TRBV29-1 to TRBJ1-2; 9 bases match TRBD1. The CDR3 contains 15 residues. The V gene's germline CDR1 is SQVTM and CDR2 ANQGSEA. V gave up 3 bases and J gave up 4 bases; unmatched junction bases: 9. The CDR3 DNA reads as TGCAGCGTTGATTCTCCGGGACAGGGTAGCTATGGCTACACCTTC. Encoded protein: CSVDSPGQGSYGYTF. The variable domain in full, completed from reference TRBV29-1 and TRBJ1-2, reads SAVISQKPSRDICQRGTSLTIQCQVDSQVTMMFWYRQQPGQSLTLIATANQGSEATYESGFVIDKFPISRPNLTFSTLTVSNMSPEDSSIYLCSVDSPGQGSYGYTFGSGTRLTVV.

This clonotype was recorded a few times. The chain is built from TRBV11-2 and TRBJ2-7; 7 bases line up with TRBD2. J gave up 5 bases and V 8 bases, and 9 bases lay outside the gene matches. This CDR3 comprises 13 residues. CDR1 is SGHAT and CDR2 is FQNNGV in the germline V gene. CDR3 sequence reads: CASGLWGGNEQYF. As DNA, the CDR3 is TGTGCCAGCGGGCTATGGGGGGGTAACGAGCAGTACTTC.

As regards this clonotype: An end of the junction differs from the germline gene, which may be a read error. This rearrangement joins TRBV4-2 to TRBJ2-3, with D perhaps TRBD1 or TRBD2 (5 bases each). The CDR3 length is 17 residues. CDR1 and CDR2 from the germline V gene are LGHNA and YNFKEQ. The CDR3 here is CASSQDNGESSTGTQYF. Written as DNA, the CDR3 is TGTGCCAGCAGCCAAGATAATGGGGAATCTAGCACAGGTACGCAGTATTTT.

A note on this clonotype: A junction end diverges from the germline sequence, so it may reflect a read error. V is TRBV6-5 and J is TRBJ2-4; tentative D call: TRBD2 (5 bases). CDR3 length equals 15 residues. Germline lookup yields CDR1 MNHEY and CDR2 SVGAGI. CDR3 loop: CASSLTRLAKNVQYF. CDR3 coding DNA: TGTGCCAGCAGTCTAACCCGCCTAGCCAAAAACGTTCAGTACTTC.

To note about this clonotype: Possible read error: a much larger clone is one base away. The rearrangement uses TRBV13 and TRBJ2-1; the match to TRBD2 covers 8 bases. In germline, CDR1 is PRHDT, CDR2 FYEKMQ (reference sequence). The CDR3 extends over 14 amino acids. CDR3 sequence reads: CAGSPRGVPNEQFF. CDR3 bases: TGTGCCGGCAGCCCGCGGGGGGTCCCCAATGAGCAGTTCTTC.

In its sample, this clonotype was seen a few times. CDR3: CASSTGPAIGDTQYF. The CDR3 nucleotides read TGTGCCAGCAGCACGGGACCAGCGATCGGAGATACGCAGTATTTT. This chain uses TRBV5-5 with TRBJ2-3, with D perhaps being TRBD1 or TRBD2 (5 bases each). The germline V gene has CDR1 SGHKS and CDR2 YYEKEE (reference sequence). Trimming stripped 4 bases from V and 5 bases from J, with 17 bases between. The CDR3 runs 15 residues.

This chain links TRBV11-1 with TRBJ2-4, with 11 bases lining up with TRBD1. Germline V gene data show CDR1 as SGHAT and CDR2 as FQDESV (reference sequence). CDR3 size: 17 residues. J lost 6 bases, V lost 6 bases, and 13 bases had no gene match. The CDR3 sequence: CASSPRRTGGPRNIQYF. Written as DNA, the CDR3 is TGTGCCAGCAGTCCCCGTAGGACAGGGGGCCCTCGAAACATTCAGTACTTC.

As to this clonotype: Likely a read error: the CDR3 ends without its conserved phenylalanine or tryptophan. No DNA is shown, since the ends of the CDR3 on it are uncertain; the CDR3 is the one TCRdb lists. The gene calls are TRBV12-3 or TRBV12-4 and TRBJ1-5; TRBD1 is taken as the D call from the table, unchecked against the DNA. The CDR3 contains 15 residues when both ends are counted. CDR3 in amino acids: CASQPGQGKNQPHHL.

CDR3 sequence (DNA): TGCGCCAGCAGCCAAGATGCAGGGAGTCGGACAGATACGCAGTATTTT. Its translation: CASSQDAGSRTDTQYF. The J gene is TRBJ2-3, the V gene TRBV4-1, with D perhaps TRBD1 or TRBD2 (5 bases each). Trimming shortened V by 0 bases and J by 3 bases, and 13 bases separated the two germline ends. Per the germline V gene, CDR1 is MGHRA and CDR2 is YSYEKL. The CDR3 contains 16 residues.

In regard to this clonotype: The conserved phenylalanine or tryptophan normally closing the CDR3 is absent here, so this likely arose from a read error. V gene TRBV6-6 combines with J gene TRBJ2-3, with D hard to call. The CDR3 runs to 12 residues. Trimming stripped 4 bases from V and 0 bases from J, with 2 bases between. CDR1 is MNHNY and CDR2 is SVGAGI in the germline V gene (reference sequence). The CDR3 region is CASSSSTDTQYS. The CDR3 DNA is TGTGCCAGCAGTTCTAGCACAGATACGCAGTATTCT.

This clonotype was picked up many times. The chain recombines TRBV29-1 with TRBJ1-2; weak D call: TRBD1 (6 bases). Germline V gene data show CDR1 as SQVTM and CDR2 as ANQGSEA. V lost 3 bases and J 4 bases, leaving 9 bases between the germline ends. CDR3 length: 12 amino acids. In nucleotides, the CDR3 is TGCAGCGTTGAGGGGGCAGCCTATGGCTACACCTTC. Amino acid sequence: CSVEGAAYGYTF.

With respect to this clonotype: Possible read error: a much larger clone is one base away. The V and J genes are TRBV29-1 and TRBJ1-1; D gene uncertain. CDR3 size: 12 residues. V shed 6 bases and J shed 4 bases, with 12 bases lying between them. CDR1 and CDR2 from the germline V gene are SQVTM and ANQGSEA. The CDR3 bases are TGCAGCGTGGCCCTGGTGAGCACTGAAGCTTTCTTT. This gives the protein CSVALVSTEAFF.

In nucleotides, the CDR3 is TGTGCCTGGAGTGTAAAGGCGGGAATCCGGACGCGGTTCTTC. It is translated as CAWSVKAGIRTRFF. This chain uses TRBV30 with TRBJ2-1, with a weak D call TRBD2 (6 bases). V lost 0 bases and J 15 bases, leaving 21 bases between the germline ends. The CDR3 has 14 amino acids. Germline V gene sequence: CDR1 GTSNPN, CDR2 SVGIG (reference sequence). The full variable domain, in which reference TRBV30 and TRBJ2-1 provide the parts outside the CDR3, is SQTIHQWPATLVQPVGSPLSLECTVEGTSNPNLYWYRQAAGRGLQLLFYSVGIGQISSEVPQNLSASRPQDRQFILSSKKLLLSDSGFYLCAWSVKAGIRTRFFGPGTRLTVL.

Notes on this clonotype: The junction does not match germline at one end; this may be a read error. The chain uses TRBV2 and TRBJ2-7, with D uncertain. The CDR3 runs to 13 residues. Germline V CDR1 and CDR2: SNHLY, FYNNEI. CDR3 nucleotides: TGTACCAGCACTCTGACGGATTCCTACGAGCAGTACTTC. It translates to CTSTLTDSYEQYF.

The chain carries TRBV29-1 and TRBJ2-3, with a possible D match to TRBD2 (5 bases). The V gene lost 2 bases and the J gene lost 7 bases, with 19 bases spanning the gap. CDR1 SQVTM and CDR2 ANQGSEA come from the germline V gene. CDR3 length: 15 amino acids. Here the CDR3 DNA reads TGCAGCGTTGAATGGCCACCGGGATGGCCGAATACGCAGTATTTT. Encoded protein: CSVEWPPGWPNTQYF.

The chain has TRBV28 and TRBJ2-2; 16 bases agree with TRBD2. CDR1 and CDR2 (germline): MDHEN, SYDVKM. The J segment lost 4 bases and the V segment lost 8 bases, leaving 4 bases of the junction unmatched. The CDR3 is 16 amino acids. The CDR3: CASRGTSGRATGELFF. CDR3 in DNA: TGTGCCAGCCGCGGGACTAGCGGGAGGGCCACCGGGGAGCTGTTTTTT.

This clonotype was seen more than once but under ten times. The rearrangement links TRBV14 to TRBJ2-1, with 9 bases fitting TRBD2. The CDR3 spans 19 residues. The junction had 14 bases not matched to a gene; V was cut back by 4 bases and J by 1 base. The germline V gene has CDR1 SGHDN and CDR2 FVKESK. CDR3 coding DNA: TGTGCCAGCAGCCCCTTCCAGGGGCTAGCGGGACTTTCCTACAATGAGCAGTTCTTC. Translating gives CASSPFQGLAGLSYNEQFF.

On this clonotype: Germline is not matched at one junction end, which may reflect a read error. This sequence joins TRBV4-2 and TRBJ1-6, with 8 nucleotides matching TRBD1. CDR1 is LGHNA, CDR2 YNFKEQ, per germline. This CDR3 comprises 18 residues. The CDR3 nucleotides read TGTGCCAGTAGCCAAGATACTTGGGGGACAGGAGTCAATTCACCCCTCTACTTT. Protein product: CASSQDTWGTGVNSPLYF.

As for this clonotype: Because it lacks the conserved phenylalanine or tryptophan at the end, this CDR3 is likely a read error. The chain has TRBV6-6 and TRBJ1-2, with D hard to call. The germline V gene encodes CDR1 MNHNY and CDR2 SVGAGI (reference sequence). This CDR3 spans 14 amino acids. The CDR3: CASNYSSSTYGYTI. The CDR3, as DNA: TGTGCCAGCAATTACTCTTCCAGTACCTATGGCTACACCATC.